The next 11 T cell receptor beta chains were all read from a single sample in a study of T cell repertoires in aging, cancer and after chemotherapy. A mixed TRB-A/B primer pool amplified rearranged TRB by multiplex touch-down PCR. From the multiplex PCR reads, TCRdb called clonotypes with MiXCR, one entry per CDR3 protein. This table has roughly 3,000 distinct CDR3 sequences, around 45% appearing once. Amplification of TCR beta used genomic DNA extracted from peripheral blood. Sequencing input: blood. The source is a human donor with a blood cancer.

This chain uses TRBV6-2 or TRBV6-3 with TRBJ2-3; D may be TRBD2 (6 bases). This CDR3 region has 14 residues. V lost 5 bases and J 0 bases, leaving 9 bases between the germline ends. Germline V gives CDR1 MNHEY, CDR2 SVGEGT. Here the CDR3 DNA reads TGTGCCAGCAGTCGGGACTCCAGCACAGATACGCAGTATTTT. This encodes CASSRDSSTDTQYF.

This clonotype occurred a few times. The gene calls are TRBV7-6 and TRBJ2-3, with D uncertain. Trimming cost V 7 bases and J 5 bases, with 4 bases left between them. Germline V gene data show CDR1 as SGHVS and CDR2 as FNYEAQ. The CDR3 sequence is 10 residues long. CDR3 region: CASKGDTQYF. CDR3 nucleotide sequence: TGTGCCAGCAAAGGAGATACGCAGTATTTT.

In its sample, this clonotype was seen a few times. The chain employs TRBV6-6 and TRBJ2-5; TRBD2 is a possible D gene (6 bases). V was clipped by 8 bases and J by 5 bases, with 18 bases between them. This CDR3 is built from 14 residues. The germline V gene encodes CDR1 MNHNY and CDR2 SVGAGI (reference sequence). The CDR3 DNA sequence: TGTGCCAGCGTGCCCGTTGAGGGGAGGGAGACCCAGTACTTC. Protein: CASVPVEGRETQYF.

This clonotype is labeled as large. The CDR3 reads CSVEVAATDTQYF. CDR3 DNA: TGCAGCGTTGAAGTGGCGGCGACAGATACGCAGTATTTT. This chain uses TRBV29-1 with TRBJ2-3; no firm D call. Germline-derived CDR1 and CDR2 are SQVTM and ANQGSEA. The germline V and J ends were trimmed by 1 base and 3 bases, with 8 bases remaining between them. The CDR3 extends over 13 amino acids.

This clonotype was seen more than once but under ten times. The chain employs TRBV19 and TRBJ2-5; 7 bases are a match to TRBD2. The germline V gene has CDR1 LNHDA and CDR2 SQIVND (reference sequence). The CDR3 contains 15 residues. The V segment lost 1 base and the J segment 5 bases; nucleotides outside the gene matches: 7. The DNA of the CDR3 is TGTGCCAGTAGTATAGGGGGGGGTAACGGGGAGACCCAGTACTTC. Its translation: CASSIGGGNGETQYF.

The V gene is TRBV15, the J gene TRBJ1-6, with D possibly TRBD1 on 6 matching bases. Germline V gives CDR1 LNHNV, CDR2 YYDKDF (reference sequence). CDR3 length equals 16 residues. Trimming shortened V by 8 bases and J by 6 bases, and 20 bases separated the two germline ends. The CDR3 DNA sequence: TGTGCCACCCGTTCTAGAACAGGGAATGTTAATTCACCCCTCCACTTT. Its translation: CATRSRTGNVNSPLHF.

This rearrangement joins TRBV30 to TRBJ1-6; possibly TRBD1 for D (5 bases). The ends were cut back, 5 bases at V and 4 bases at J, with 9 bases in the middle. Germline lookup yields CDR1 GTSNPN and CDR2 SVGIG (reference sequence). The CDR3 extends over 13 amino acids. Here the CDR3 DNA reads TGTGCCTGGGGGACTAATTATAATTCACCCCTCCACTTT. It encodes CAWGTNYNSPLHF.

The chain couples TRBV6-6 to TRBJ2-3; unclear D gene. This CDR3 spans 11 amino acids. Trimming shortened V by 2 bases and J by 6 bases, and 3 bases separated the two germline ends. Germline lookup yields CDR1 MNHNY and CDR2 SVGAGI (reference sequence). CDR3: CASSYGDTQYF. The CDR3 coding sequence is TGTGCCAGCAGTTACGGGGATACGCAGTATTTT.

The rearrangement uses TRBV19 and TRBJ2-3, with 7 bases lining up with TRBD2. The CDR3 totals 14 residues. CDR1 LNHDA and CDR2 SQIVND come from the germline V gene (reference sequence). Unmatched junction bases numbered 3, after V lost 4 bases and J lost 2 bases. The chain's CDR3 is CASSTGGTTDTQYF. In DNA, the CDR3 is TGTGCCAGTAGTACGGGAGGAACCACAGATACGCAGTATTTT.

This clonotype was counted between two and nine times. This rearrangement joins TRBV6-2 or TRBV6-3 to TRBJ2-3; 10 bases align to TRBD2. CDR1 and CDR2 (germline): MNHEY, SVGEGT. This CDR3 contains 15 residues. With 6 bases clipped from V and 2 bases from J, the junction kept 5 bases outside the gene matches. The CDR3 region has the DNA TGTGCCAGCAGAATTAGCGGGGGGAACACAGATACGCAGTATTTT. This gives the protein CASRISGGNTDTQYF.

The chain recombines TRBV6-6 with TRBJ1-2, with D uncertain. The CDR3 is 15 residues long. Germline CDR1 reads MNHNY; CDR2 reads SVGAGI (reference sequence). V dropped 6 bases and J dropped 7 bases, with 21 bases sitting between them. The CDR3 is CASSSSAGRQAGYTF. For the CDR3, the DNA is TGTGCCAGCAGCTCCTCGGCAGGACGGCAGGCTGGCTACACCTTC.